This record looks at one T cell receptor (beta chain) sequence and its context. Participants, about 18 to 95 years old, spanned around 25 US areas. The germline gives CDR1 SGHRS, CDR2 YFSETQ. The CDR3 is 14 amino acids. V was cut by 0 bases and J by 2 bases, with 9 bases left in between. The sample comes from a study of blood T cell repertoires in COVID-19. Study in general: Samples representing acute and convalescent COVID-19 were sourced from the United States, Italy and Spain.

Per the study methods: From reference gene primer amplification, estimates of nucleated cell counts were derived. TCRdb keeps only in-frame clones here, not all; method: immunoSEQ multiplex PCR. That table gives V, J and clone size, and the DNA gave D and trimming. This table has about 260,000 clones, about 87% appearing once. The chain couples TRBV5-1 to TRBJ2-7; D is unresolved. Specimen: PBMCs or T cells enriched from blood (not recorded which). This TCR came from a middle-aged woman who had been exposed to COVID-19. The DNA of the CDR3 is TGCGCCAGCAGCTTGGCTCGAGGAACCTACGAGCAGTACTTC. Translating it yields CASSLARGTYEQYF.